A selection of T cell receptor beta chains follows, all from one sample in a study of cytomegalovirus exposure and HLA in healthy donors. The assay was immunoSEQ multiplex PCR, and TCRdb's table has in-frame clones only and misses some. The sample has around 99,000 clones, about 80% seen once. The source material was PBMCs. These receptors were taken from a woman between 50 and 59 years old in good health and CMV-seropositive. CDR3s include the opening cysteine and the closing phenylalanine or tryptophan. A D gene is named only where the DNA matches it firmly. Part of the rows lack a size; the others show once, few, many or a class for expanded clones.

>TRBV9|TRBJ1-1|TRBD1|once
TGTGCCAGCAGCGTAGACAGCAGGGGGGTGACTGAAGCTTTCTTT
CASSVDSRGVTEAFF
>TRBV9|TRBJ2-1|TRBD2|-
TGTGCCAGCAGCGTAGTGGCGGGGGGGGGTGAGCAGTTCTTC
CASSVVAGGGEQFF
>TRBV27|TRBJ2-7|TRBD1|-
TGTGCCAGCAGTGCCCCCGGGACAGGGTTATACGAGCAGTACTTC
CASSAPGTGLYEQYF
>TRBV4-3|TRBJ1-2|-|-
TGCGCCAGCAGCCAAGAATTCCAGAACTATGGCTACACCTTC
CASSQEFQNYGYTF
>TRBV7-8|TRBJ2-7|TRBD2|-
TGTGCCAGCAAACCCGGGACTAGCGGTTACGAGCAGTACTTC
CASKPGTSGYEQYF
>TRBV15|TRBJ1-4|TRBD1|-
TGTGCCACCAGCACCTGGACAGGGGAGGATGAAAAACTGTTTTTT
CATSTWTGEDEKLFF
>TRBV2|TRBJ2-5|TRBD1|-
TGTGCCAGCAGTGGAATTATGACGGGACAGGGCAATGAAGAGACCCAGTACTTC
CASSGIMTGQGNEETQYF
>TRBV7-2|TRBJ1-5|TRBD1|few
TGTGCCAGCAGCTCAGAACACAGGGGTGGTCAGCCCCAGCATTTT
CASSSEHRGGQPQHF
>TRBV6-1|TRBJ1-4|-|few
TGTGCCAGCAGACCACCTGGGGGCGCTAATGAAAAACTGTTTTTT
CASRPPGGANEKLFF
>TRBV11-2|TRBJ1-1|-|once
TGTGCCAGCAGCGGATTTCGAGGGTACGACACTGAAGCTTTCTTT
CASSGFRGYDTEAFF
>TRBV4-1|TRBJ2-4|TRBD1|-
TGCGCCAGCAGCCCGCAAATACAGGGGGCCAAAAACATTCAGTACTTC
CASSPQIQGAKNIQYF
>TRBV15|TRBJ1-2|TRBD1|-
TGTGCCACCAGCATTCTGGGACAGGATGGCTACACCTTC
CATSILGQDGYTF
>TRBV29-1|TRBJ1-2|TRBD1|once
TGCAGCGTGGGGACAGGGGGCTATGGCTACACCTTC
CSVGTGGYGYTF
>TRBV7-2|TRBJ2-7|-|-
TGTGCCAGCAGCCTTGTAGGGGACTCCTACGAGCAGTACTTC
CASSLVGDSYEQYF
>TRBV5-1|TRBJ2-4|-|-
TGCGCCAGCAGCTTGGAAGGGGCAGCAGTAGAGTACTTC
CASSLEGAAVEYF
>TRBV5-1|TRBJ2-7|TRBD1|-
TGCGCCAGCAGCTCGGAAGGACAGGGCTACGAGCAGTACTTC
CASSSEGQGYEQYF
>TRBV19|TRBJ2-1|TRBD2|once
TGTGCCAGTACCCGGACTAGTTGGAATGAGCAGTTCTTC
CASTRTSWNEQFF
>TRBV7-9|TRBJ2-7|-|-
TGTGCCAGCAGCCCTTTCAGTTACGAGCAGTACTTC
CASSPFSYEQYF
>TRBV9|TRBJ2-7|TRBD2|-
TGTGCCAGCAGTGTAGCTGATAGCGGGGGCCCCAAGGCATACGAGCAGTACTTC
CASSVADSGGPKAYEQYF
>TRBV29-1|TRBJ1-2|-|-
TGCAGCGGTGCACAGGGTGGCAGCTATGGCTACACCTTC
CSGAQGGSYGYTF
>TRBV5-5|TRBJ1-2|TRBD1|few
TGTGCCAGCAGCGCGGGACAGATTCAGTATGGCTACACCTTC
CASSAGQIQYGYTF